This is a list of T cell receptor beta chains from one sample in a study of blood T cell repertoires in COVID-19. Sequenced by immunoSEQ multiplex PCR; TCRdb stores in-frame clones only, minus some. Of around 150,000 clones in the sample, roughly four fifths are singletons; the top ten hold 11%. What was sequenced was peripheral blood. The receptors come from a man in his fifties or sixties with active or convalescent COVID-19. Each CDR3 is given without its conserved first and last residue. The order of the fields is clone size, J gene, V gene, CDR3 protein. Clone size, where shown, is once, few, many, or a class for clones that have expanded.

>once|TRBJ2-7|TRBV25-1
ASTDDRGLHEQY
>.|TRBJ1-3|TRBV9
ASSVAGNSGNTIY
>once|TRBJ2-7|TRBV2
ASRLGLGQGVYEQY
>few|TRBJ1-2|TRBV5-1
ASSLDAGGYGYT
>.|TRBJ2-7|TRBV5-1
ASSISGARSYEQY
>.|TRBJ1-5|TRBV9
ASSVDPTPNQPQH
>.|TRBJ1-2|TRBV5-1
ASSEIGQILGYT
>.|TRBJ2-1|TRBV21-1
ASSNRGGNEQF
>once|TRBJ2-1|TRBV28
ASSSIRDSQRYNEQF
>.|TRBJ1-5|TRBV12-3/TRBV12-4
ASGAGSNQPQH
>.|TRBJ2-2|TRBV5-4
ASSLDNAGRTGELF
>few|TRBJ1-5|TRBV19
ATQGQGGNQPQH
>.|TRBJ1-3|TRBV4-1
ASSQVKTGQGSGNTIY
>.|TRBJ2-3|TRBV9
ASSVLAGVPDTQY
>.|TRBJ1-4|TRBV9
ASSVGGTNEKLF
>.|TRBJ1-5|TRBV19
ASSIGGGGSNQPQH
>.|TRBJ1-1|TRBV7-2
ASSVQMNTEAF
>.|TRBJ2-5|TRBV15
ATSIRDKQETQY
>.|TRBJ2-5|TRBV7-6
ASSLDSSGGISFVETQY
>.|TRBJ1-4|TRBV19
ASSPTWTGAEKLF
>.|TRBJ2-1|TRBV10-3
AISESGRGVNEQF
>.|TRBJ2-2|TRBV28
ASSLAGTGDTGELF
>few|TRBJ1-2|TRBV27
ASSLVGRNGYT
>.|TRBJ1-2|TRBV24-1
ATSDPQGDGYT
>once|TRBJ1-1|TRBV28
ASRTGESVTEAF
>many|TRBJ1-2|TRBV10-3
AISEGPGSGYT
>.|TRBJ2-1|TRBV28
ASSLTSGSSYNEQF
>.|TRBJ2-7|TRBV6-5
ASSRPGLAHEQY
>.|TRBJ2-3|TRBV12-3/TRBV12-4
ASSPGLGDTQY
>once|TRBJ2-2|TRBV13
ASLRDRGKTGELF
>.|TRBJ2-5|TRBV6-6
ASRESRQETQY
>once|TRBJ2-1|TRBV5-1
ASSLEQATEQF
>.|TRBJ2-7|TRBV2
ASRARDRQSYEQY
>.|TRBJ2-7|TRBV19
ASSIRGQGAVEQY
>.|TRBJ2-7|TRBV2
ASSGAGYSYEQY
>.|TRBJ2-7|TRBV11-2
ASSLTDQGSYEQY
>.|TRBJ2-7|TRBV28
ASSSGTAPYEQY
>.|TRBJ2-7|TRBV28
ASRSSGRLSYEQY
>.|TRBJ1-2|TRBV6-5
AAGQGEWYGYT
>once|TRBJ2-5|TRBV7-2
ASSLRGRAAGETQY
>.|TRBJ2-7|TRBV11-2
ASSSDSYEQY
>.|TRBJ1-1|TRBV29-1
SVEDSTFSYMNTEAF
>.|TRBJ2-1|TRBV11-3
ASSRDNEQF
>.|TRBJ2-1|TRBV3-1/TRBV3-2
ASSQDRANSGRLLGGYNEQF
>.|TRBJ1-4|TRBV19
ASTQGAEKLF
>.|TRBJ2-3|TRBV6-6
ASSYQGQLTDTQY
>.|TRBJ1-2|TRBV19
ASNGQIDGYT
>.|TRBJ2-7|TRBV5-1
ASSLGLLGGSPQTYEQY